The rows below give T cell receptor beta chains drawn from one sample of a study of shared clonotypes between healthy human individuals. Using immunoSEQ multiplex PCR, the repertoire was profiled, and TCRdb retains in-frame clones only, with some absent. The profile shows roughly 2 million clones, approximately 95% of them singletons. Sequencing was performed on naive CD8+ T cells sorted from blood. The receptor source for this set is a man in his late teens or twenties in good health. Both conserved end residues are part of each CDR3. D genes are given only for firm matches. Not all rows give a size; the values are once, few, many and, for expanded clones, a class.

d_gene | j_gene | v_gene | len | abundance | CDR3nt | CDR3aa
NA | TRBJ2-7 | TRBV29-1 | 11 | once | TGCAGCGTTGAATTTGGTTACGAGCAGTACTTC | CSVEFGYEQYF
TRBD1 | TRBJ1-1 | TRBV29-1 | 15 | once | TGCAGCGTTGATTTACGGACAGGGGCCGTCACTGAAGCTTTCTTT | CSVDLRTGAVTEAFF
NA | TRBJ2-7 | TRBV6-5 | 14 | NA | TGTGCCAGCAGTTCGGGGGACAGCTCCTACGAGCAGTACTTC | CASSSGDSSYEQYF
NA | TRBJ2-1 | TRBV7-8 | 15 | NA | TGTGCCAGCAGCTTGCTGGAAGGGGTGGAGGATGAGCAGTTCTTC | CASSLLEGVEDEQFF
TRBD1 | TRBJ1-2 | TRBV6-1 | 15 | NA | TGTGCCAGCAGTGACCCCGCTACAGGGGGCTATGGCTACACCTTC | CASSDPATGGYGYTF
NA | TRBJ1-2 | TRBV10-3 | 17 | NA | TGTGCCATCAGTGTGGGGCCTCTATTCACTTTAACCTATGGCTACACCTTC | CAISVGPLFTLTYGYTF
NA | TRBJ2-1 | TRBV27 | 15 | NA | TGTGCCAGCAGTCCCTATCCCGGACTGATCAATGAGCAGTTCTTC | CASSPYPGLINEQFF
TRBD2 | TRBJ2-1 | TRBV27 | 15 | NA | TGTGCCAGCAGTTTAATCCTAGCGGGTCACAATGAGCAGTTCTTC | CASSLILAGHNEQFF
NA | TRBJ2-7 | TRBV4-1 | 16 | NA | TGCGCCAGCAGCCAAGATCTTACAGGCGTCTCCTACGAGCAGTACTTC | CASSQDLTGVSYEQYF
TRBD2 | TRBJ2-7 | TRBV5-1 | 16 | NA | TGCGCCAGCAGCTTGGTAGCGGGAGAAGGGGCCTACGAGCAGTACTTC | CASSLVAGEGAYEQYF
TRBD1 | TRBJ1-4 | TRBV25-1 | 15 | NA | TGTGCCAGCAGTGTAATGACAGGGCGTCTGGAAAAACTGTTTTTT | CASSVMTGRLEKLFF
NA | TRBJ2-7 | TRBV4-3 | 13 | NA | TGCGCCAGCCGCCATACCGGAACCTACGAGCAGTACTTC | CASRHTGTYEQYF
NA | TRBJ2-1 | TRBV5-4 | 13 | NA | TGTGCCAGCAGCTTGCAGGGTGGCAATGAGCAGTTCTTC | CASSLQGGNEQFF
TRBD2 | TRBJ2-7 | TRBV9 | 16 | NA | TGTGCCAGCAGCTCAGGGGGCGGGACTAGCGCCTACGAGCAGTACTTC | CASSSGGGTSAYEQYF
NA | TRBJ2-6 | TRBV7-2 | 15 | few | TGTGCCAGCAGCTTAGATAGCACCGGGGCCAACGTCCTGACTTTC | CASSLDSTGANVLTF
NA | TRBJ2-1 | TRBV5-4 | 13 | NA | TGTGCCAGCAGCTTGGTGTTATACAATGAGCAGTTCTTC | CASSLVLYNEQFF
NA | TRBJ1-2 | TRBV4-1 | 14 | NA | TGCGCCAGCAGCCAAGATTGGGGGGATGGTGGCTACACCTTC | CASSQDWGDGGYTF
TRBD1 | TRBJ1-6 | TRBV5-4 | 16 | NA | TGTGCCAGCAGCTTCGGACAGGGCACATATAATTCACCCCTCCACTTT | CASSFGQGTYNSPLHF
NA | TRBJ1-1 | TRBV30 | 12 | NA | TGTGCCTGGAGCAAGACAGCGACTGAAGCTTTCTTT | CAWSKTATEAFF
NA | TRBJ1-1 | TRBV27 | 15 | NA | TGTGCCAGCAGTAATACAGGGAATCCGGACACTGAAGCTTTCTTT | CASSNTGNPDTEAFF
NA | TRBJ1-5 | TRBV7-6 | 13 | NA | TGTGCCAGCAGCTTAGAGCTCAATCAGCCCCAGCATTTT | CASSLELNQPQHF
TRBD1 | TRBJ2-3 | TRBV4-2 | 18 | NA | TGTGCCAGCAGCCAAGTTTTCGACAGGGGGTCGAGCACAGATACGCAGTATTTT | CASSQVFDRGSSTDTQYF
NA | TRBJ1-2 | TRBV4-2 | 14 | NA | TGTGCCAGCAGCCAAGGGGTGGGGGCGAATGGCTACACCTTC | CASSQGVGANGYTF
NA | TRBJ1-4 | TRBV14 | 13 | NA | TGTGCCAGCAGCCAAGGTTTTAATGAAAAACTGTTTTTT | CASSQGFNEKLFF
NA | TRBJ2-5 | TRBV29-1 | 14 | NA | TGCAGCGTTGAAGAACCAGGGTTCGTTGTAACCCAGTACTTC | CSVEEPGFVVTQYF
TRBD2 | TRBJ2-5 | TRBV25-1 | 16 | NA | TGTGCCAGCAGTGCGACTAGCGGGGTCGTCCTGGAGACCCAGTACTTC | CASSATSGVVLETQYF
NA | TRBJ2-2 | TRBV7-9 | 10 | once | TGTGCCAGCAGCCTAGAAGGGCTGTTTTTT | CASSLEGLFF
TRBD1 | TRBJ2-7 | TRBV27 | 16 | NA | TGTGCCAGCAGTTGGGGAGTGGGACAGGGACTTCCTGAGCAGTACTTC | CASSWGVGQGLPEQYF